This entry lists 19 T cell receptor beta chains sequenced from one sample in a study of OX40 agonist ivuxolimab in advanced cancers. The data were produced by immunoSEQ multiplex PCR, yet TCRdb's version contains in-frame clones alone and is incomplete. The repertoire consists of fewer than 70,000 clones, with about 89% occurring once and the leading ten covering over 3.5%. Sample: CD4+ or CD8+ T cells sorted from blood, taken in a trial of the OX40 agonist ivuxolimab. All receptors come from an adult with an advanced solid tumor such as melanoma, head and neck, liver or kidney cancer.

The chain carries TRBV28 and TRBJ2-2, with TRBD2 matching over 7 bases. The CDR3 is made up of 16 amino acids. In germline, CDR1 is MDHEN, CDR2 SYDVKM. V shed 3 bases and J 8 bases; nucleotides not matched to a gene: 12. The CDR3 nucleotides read TGTGCCAGCAGTTTGAGTCAAACCAGCGGGGTTGGGGAGCTGTTTTTT. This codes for CASSLSQTSGVGELFF.

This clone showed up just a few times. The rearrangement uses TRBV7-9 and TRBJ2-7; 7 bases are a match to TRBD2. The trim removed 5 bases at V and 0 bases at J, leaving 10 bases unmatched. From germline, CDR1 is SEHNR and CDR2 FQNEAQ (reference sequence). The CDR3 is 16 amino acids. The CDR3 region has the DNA TGTGCCAGCAGCACCACTCTAGCGGCCAACTCCTACGAGCAGTACTTC. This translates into CASSTTLAANSYEQYF.

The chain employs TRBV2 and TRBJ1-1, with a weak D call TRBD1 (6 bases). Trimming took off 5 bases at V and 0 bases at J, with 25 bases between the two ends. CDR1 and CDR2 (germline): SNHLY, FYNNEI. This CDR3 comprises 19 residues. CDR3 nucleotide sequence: TGTGCCAGCAGTTACCGGAGGGGGGAGGAGGTGTATGTGAACACTGAAGCTTTCTTT. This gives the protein CASSYRRGEEVYVNTEAFF. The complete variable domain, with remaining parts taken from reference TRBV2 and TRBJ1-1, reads EPEVTQTPSHQVTQMGQEVILRCVPISNHLYFYWYRQILGQKVEFLVSFYNNEISEKSEIFDDQFSVERPDGSNFTLKIRSTKLEDSAMYFCASSYRRGEEVYVNTEAFFGQGTRLTVV.

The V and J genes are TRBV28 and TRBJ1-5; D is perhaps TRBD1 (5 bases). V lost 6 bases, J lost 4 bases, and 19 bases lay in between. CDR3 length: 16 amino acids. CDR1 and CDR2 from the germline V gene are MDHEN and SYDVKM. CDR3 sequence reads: CASSPGLEGGNQPQHF. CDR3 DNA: TGTGCCAGCAGCCCGGGACTCGAGGGAGGTAATCAGCCCCAGCATTTT.

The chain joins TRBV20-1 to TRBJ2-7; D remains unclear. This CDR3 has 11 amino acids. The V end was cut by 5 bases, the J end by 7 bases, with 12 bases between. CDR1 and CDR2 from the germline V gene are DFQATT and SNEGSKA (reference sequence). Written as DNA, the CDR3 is TGCAGTGCTCCTCCTCTGGGTGAGCAGTACTTC. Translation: CSAPPLGEQYF.

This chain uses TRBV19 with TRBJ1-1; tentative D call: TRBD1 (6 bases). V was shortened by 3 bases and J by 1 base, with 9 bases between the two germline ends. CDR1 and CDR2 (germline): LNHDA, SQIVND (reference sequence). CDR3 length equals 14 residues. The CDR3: CASSIWGANTEAFF. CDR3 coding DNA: TGTGCCAGTAGTATTTGGGGGGCGAACACTGAAGCTTTCTTT.

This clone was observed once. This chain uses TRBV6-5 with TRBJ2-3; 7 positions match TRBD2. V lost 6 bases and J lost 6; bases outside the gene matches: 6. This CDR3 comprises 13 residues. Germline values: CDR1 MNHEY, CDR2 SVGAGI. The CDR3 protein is CASSSTSLDTQYF. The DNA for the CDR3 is TGTGCCAGCAGCTCGACTAGCCTCGATACGCAGTATTTT.

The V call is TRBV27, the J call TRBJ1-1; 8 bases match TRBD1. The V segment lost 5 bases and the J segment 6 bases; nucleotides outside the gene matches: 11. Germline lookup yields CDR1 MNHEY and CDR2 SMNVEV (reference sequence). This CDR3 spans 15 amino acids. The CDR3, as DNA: TGTGCCAGCAGTCTTATCACAGGGGGGGTTGCTGAAGCTTTCTTT. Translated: CASSLITGGVAEAFF.

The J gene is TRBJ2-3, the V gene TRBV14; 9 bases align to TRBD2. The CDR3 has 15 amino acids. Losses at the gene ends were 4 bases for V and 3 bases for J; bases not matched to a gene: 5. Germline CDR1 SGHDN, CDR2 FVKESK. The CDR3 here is CASSLLAGFTDTQYF. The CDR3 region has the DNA TGTGCCAGCAGCCTTCTAGCGGGGTTTACAGATACGCAGTATTTT.

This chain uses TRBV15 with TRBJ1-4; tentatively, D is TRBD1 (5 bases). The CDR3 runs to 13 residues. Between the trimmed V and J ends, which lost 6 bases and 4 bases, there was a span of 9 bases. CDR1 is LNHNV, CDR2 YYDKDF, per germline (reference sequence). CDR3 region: CATRDSDNEKLFF. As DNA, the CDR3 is TGTGCCACCAGAGACAGCGATAATGAAAAACTGTTTTTT.

The CDR3 region has the DNA TGTGCCAGCAGCCCCCTGACTAGCGGGGGCTGGGAGACCCAGTACTTC. It encodes CASSPLTSGGWETQYF. The chain recombines TRBV7-9 with TRBJ2-5; 12 bases line up with TRBD2. This CDR3 spans 16 amino acids. Germline CDR1 and CDR2: SEHNR and FQNEAQ (reference sequence). V was pared by 5 bases and J by 5 bases, with 9 bases of the junction left unmatched.

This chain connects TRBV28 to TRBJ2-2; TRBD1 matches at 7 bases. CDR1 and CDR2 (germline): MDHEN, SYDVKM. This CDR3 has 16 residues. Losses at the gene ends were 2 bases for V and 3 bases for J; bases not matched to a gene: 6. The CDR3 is CASSLDGQVYTGELFF. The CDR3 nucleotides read TGTGCCAGCAGTTTAGATGGACAGGTGTACACCGGGGAGCTGTTTTTT.

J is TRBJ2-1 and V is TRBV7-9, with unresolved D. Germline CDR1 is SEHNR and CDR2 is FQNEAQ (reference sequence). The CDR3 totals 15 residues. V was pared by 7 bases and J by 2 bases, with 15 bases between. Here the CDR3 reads CASTLLSPTYNEQFF. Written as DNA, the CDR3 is TGTGCCAGCACCCTTCTGTCTCCAACCTACAATGAGCAGTTCTTC.

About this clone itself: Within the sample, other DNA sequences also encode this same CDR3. The CDR3 bases are TGTGCCAGCAGTTGGGGCAGCTCCTACGAGCAGTACTTC. Protein: CASSWGSSYEQYF. V is TRBV27 and J is TRBJ2-7, with D maybe TRBD1 (5 bases). CDR1 is MNHEY and CDR2 is SMNVEV in the germline V gene (reference sequence). With 4 bases removed from V and 0 bases from J, the gap between germline ends came to 7 bases. The CDR3 contains 13 residues.

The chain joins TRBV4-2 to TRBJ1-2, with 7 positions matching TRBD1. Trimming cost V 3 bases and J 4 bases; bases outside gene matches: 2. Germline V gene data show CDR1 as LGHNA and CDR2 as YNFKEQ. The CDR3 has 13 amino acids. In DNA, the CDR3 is TGTGCCAGCAGCCAGGGGACAGTCTATGGCTACACCTTC. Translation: CASSQGTVYGYTF.

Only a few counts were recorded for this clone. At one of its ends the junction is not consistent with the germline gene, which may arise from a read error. CDR3 protein: CAIGDTEAFF. The CDR3 DNA is TGTGCCATCGGTGACACTGAAGCTTTCTTT. The rearrangement links TRBV10-3 to TRBJ1-1; D not certain. Germline-derived CDR1 and CDR2 are ENHRY and SYGVKD. The length of the CDR3 is 10 residues.

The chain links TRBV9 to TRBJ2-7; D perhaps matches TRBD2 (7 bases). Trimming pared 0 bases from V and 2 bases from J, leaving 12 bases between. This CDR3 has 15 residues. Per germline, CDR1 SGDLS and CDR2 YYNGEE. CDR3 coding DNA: TGTGCCAGCAGCGTAGCCCCGGGGGGCCCCTACGAGCAGTACTTC. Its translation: CASSVAPGGPYEQYF.

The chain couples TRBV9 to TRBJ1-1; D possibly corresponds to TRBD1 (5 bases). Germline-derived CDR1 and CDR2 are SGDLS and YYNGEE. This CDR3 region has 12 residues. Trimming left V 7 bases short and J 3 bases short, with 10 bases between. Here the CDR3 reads CASGRGYTEAFF. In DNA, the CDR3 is TGTGCCAGCGGGAGGGGCTACACTGAAGCTTTCTTT.

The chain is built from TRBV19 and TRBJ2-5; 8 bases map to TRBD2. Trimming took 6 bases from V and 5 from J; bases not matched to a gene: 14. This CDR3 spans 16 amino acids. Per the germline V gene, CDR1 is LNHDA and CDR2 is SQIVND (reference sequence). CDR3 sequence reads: CASSPGGEGQWETQYF. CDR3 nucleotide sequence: TGTGCCAGTAGCCCCGGGGGGGAGGGCCAGTGGGAGACCCAGTACTTC.